These 13 T cell receptor beta chains share one sample of origin, sequenced in a study of blood T cell repertoires in COVID-19. The method was immunoSEQ multiplex PCR; TCRdb's version includes in-frame clones alone and lacks a portion of them. This sample has roughly 71,000 clones, with about four fifths found just once. Sequencing used peripheral blood. The receptors originated from a man in his fifties or sixties with active COVID-19.

This clone was detected once. V and J are TRBV7-9 and TRBJ1-1; weak D call: TRBD1 (5 bases). Deletions cut 7 bases from V and 0 bases from J, with 18 bases between. The CDR3 is 16 residues long. CDR1 and CDR2 (germline): SEHNR, FQNEAQ (reference sequence). The CDR3, as DNA: TGTGCCAGCAATTGGGCGGGGGAGAGTATGAACACTGAAGCTTTCTTT. Protein sequence: CASNWAGESMNTEAFF.

This clone occurred once. V is TRBV29-1 and J is TRBJ2-2; D is unresolved. The V end lost 8 bases, the J end lost 8 bases, and 12 bases lay between the germline ends. Germline values: CDR1 SQVTM, CDR2 ANQGSEA. The CDR3 sequence is 11 residues long. The CDR3 sequence: CSTEAWGELFF. The CDR3 nucleotides read TGCAGCACCGAGGCGTGGGGGGAGCTGTTTTTT.

The chain's CDR3 is CASSLFTQGGGELFF. CDR3 bases: TGCGCCAGCAGCTTGTTCACCCAGGGAGGCGGGGAGCTGTTTTTT. The chain couples TRBV5-1 to TRBJ2-2; D perhaps matches TRBD2 (6 bases). This CDR3 has 15 amino acids. Germline V gene sequence: CDR1 SGHRS, CDR2 YFSETQ. V was trimmed by 1 base and J by 7 bases, leaving 14 bases between them.

The chain carries TRBV18 and TRBJ2-7; the D gene is possibly TRBD1 (6 bases). CDR3 length: 16 amino acids. Germline V gives CDR1 KGHSH, CDR2 LQKENI. V was cut by 3 bases and J by 0 bases, with 15 bases left in between. The CDR3 sequence: CASSPLQDSNSYEQYF. Written as DNA, the CDR3 is TGTGCCAGCTCACCGTTACAGGACAGTAACTCCTACGAGCAGTACTTC.

V and J are TRBV5-1 and TRBJ2-7, with a possible D match to TRBD2 (6 bases). Trimming shortened V by 2 bases and J by 1 base, and 13 bases separated the two germline ends. CDR1 is SGHRS, CDR2 YFSETQ, per germline. There are 15 residues in the CDR3. CDR3 sequence (DNA): TGCGCCAGCAGCTTATCAGCGGGCCGGTCCTACGAGCAGTACTTC. Translation: CASSLSAGRSYEQYF.

This rearrangement joins TRBV7-2 to TRBJ2-3, with 7 bases that match TRBD1. Per germline, CDR1 SGHTA and CDR2 FQGNSA. J lost 0 bases, V lost 0 bases, and 9 bases had no gene match. The CDR3 covers 18 residues. The CDR3 loop is CASSLAMVRGWSTDTQYF. The CDR3 DNA reads TGTGCCAGCAGCTTAGCGATGGTCAGGGGGTGGAGCACAGATACGCAGTATTTT.

The V and J genes are TRBV27 and TRBJ1-1, with TRBD1 as a possible D gene (6 bases). The CDR3 totals 16 residues. Germline lookup yields CDR1 MNHEY and CDR2 SMNVEV (reference sequence). V was shortened by 6 bases and J by 3 bases, with 20 bases between the two germline ends. CDR3 in amino acids: CASRAGARAMYTEAFF. In DNA, the CDR3 is TGTGCCAGCAGGGCAGGGGCGCGAGCCATGTACACTGAAGCTTTCTTT.

This clone appeared once. This sequence joins TRBV23-1 and TRBJ2-1; TRBD2 aligns across 9 bases. TRBV23-1 is an ORF for which the function is uncertain. The CDR3 extends over 15 amino acids. The junction had 10 bases not matched to a gene; V was cut back by 4 bases and J by 9 bases. CDR3 region: CASSPPGLASCEQFF. In DNA, the CDR3 is TGCGCCAGCAGTCCCCCGGGACTAGCATCATGTGAGCAGTTCTTC.

The gene calls are TRBV30 and TRBJ1-1; a possible D gene is TRBD1 (6 bases). V lost 2 bases, J lost 14 bases, and 18 bases lay in between. The CDR3 loop spans 12 amino acids. Germline CDR1 reads GTSNPN; CDR2 reads SVGIG (reference sequence). The DNA of the CDR3 is TGTGCCTGGAGTCCCCCCTCGGACAGACCCTTCTTT. The encoded protein is CAWSPPSDRPFF.

The rearrangement uses TRBV18 and TRBJ1-1; the D is unclear. Germline CDR1 is KGHSH and CDR2 is LQKENI. CDR3 length: 15 amino acids. The V gene lost 3 bases and the J gene lost 1 base, with 12 bases spanning the gap. CDR3 loop: CASSPGAGGNTEAFF. DNA for the CDR3: TGTGCCAGCTCACCGGGCGCGGGCGGGAACACTGAAGCTTTCTTT.

The J gene is TRBJ1-1, the V gene TRBV6-6, with a possible D match to TRBD1 (6 bases). CDR3 length: 14 amino acids. Trimming took 6 bases from V and 1 from J, leaving 12 bases between them. The germline CDR1 and CDR2 sequences are MNHNY and SVGAGI (reference sequence). The CDR3 region has the DNA TGTGCCAGCAGGCCGGACAGAACGAACACTGAAGCTTTCTTT. Its protein product is CASRPDRTNTEAFF.

The chain combines TRBV5-1 with TRBJ1-6, with a possible D match to TRBD1 (5 bases). The germline V and J ends were trimmed by 2 bases and 9 bases, with 15 bases remaining between them. The CDR3 spans 15 residues. The V gene's germline CDR1 is SGHRS and CDR2 YFSETQ. The CDR3: CASSLGAQAGSPLHF. The DNA of the CDR3 is TGCGCCAGCAGCTTAGGGGCCCAAGCGGGTTCACCCCTCCACTTT.

This sequence joins TRBV10-3 and TRBJ2-1; 13 nucleotides agree with TRBD2. The J segment lost 7 bases and the V segment lost 6 bases, leaving 3 bases of the junction unmatched. The CDR3 spans 14 residues. The germline CDR1 and CDR2 sequences are ENHRY and SYGVKD. The chain's CDR3 is CAIRLAGGRNEQFF. DNA for the CDR3: TGTGCCATCAGACTAGCGGGGGGGCGGAATGAGCAGTTCTTC.